Presented here are 23 T cell receptor beta chains from one specimen sequenced in a study of blood T cell repertoires in COVID-19 (dated by TCRdb to 2020 to 2022). Receptor libraries were prepared by the immunoSEQ multiplex PCR assay. TCRdb retrieved this table from immuneACCESS and kept in-frame rearrangements only. Not all clones are present; in checked studies, unresolved V genes account for under half, and no reason is known for the remainder. The table for this sample lists some 260,000 clones; 82% of them were counted only once. Of the sample, around 3.2% falls within the top ten clones. The sample was peripheral blood. The receptors were gathered from a woman between 18 and 29 years old with acute or convalescent COVID-19.

The chain couples TRBV5-1 to TRBJ2-1, with D possibly TRBD2 on 6 matching bases. Germline V gene lookup returns CDR1 SGHRS and CDR2 YFSETQ. The V gene lost 4 bases and the J gene lost 1 base, with 12 bases spanning the gap. CDR3 length: 15 amino acids. CDR3 in DNA: TGCGCCAGCAGCCAGGGACTCATATCCTACAATGAGCAGTTCTTC. This gives the protein CASSQGLISYNEQFF.

The chain combines TRBV29-1 with TRBJ2-1; TRBD1 agrees at 9 bases. The CDR3 consists of 13 residues. The V segment lost 7 bases and the J segment 8 bases; nucleotides outside the gene matches: 9. Germline lookup yields CDR1 SQVTM and CDR2 ANQGSEA. DNA for the CDR3: TGCAGCGGGAACGGACAGGGGCGGGATGAGCAGTTCTTC. Translated, it gives CSGNGQGRDEQFF.

The V call is TRBV6-5, the J call TRBJ2-1, with TRBD1 as a possible D gene (5 bases). Deletions cut 5 bases from V and 8 bases from J, with 10 bases between. Per the germline V gene, CDR1 is MNHEY and CDR2 is SVGAGI. The CDR3 contains 12 residues. CDR3 residues: CASSPGFDEQFF. The CDR3 bases are TGTGCCAGCAGTCCAGGGTTCGATGAGCAGTTCTTC.

V gene TRBV6-2 or TRBV6-3 combines with J gene TRBJ2-7; tentative D call: TRBD2 (6 bases). This CDR3 is 13 amino acids long. Germline V gene lookup returns CDR1 MNHEY and CDR2 SVGEGT. The V gene lost 2 bases and the J gene lost 2 bases, with 7 bases spanning the gap. The CDR3 coding sequence is TGTGCCAGCAGTTACGGCGGGACCTACGAGCAGTACTTC. This codes for CASSYGGTYEQYF.

The chain links TRBV11-2 to TRBJ2-1; perhaps TRBD1 as D (6 bases). With 5 bases removed from V and 1 base from J, the gap between germline ends came to 12 bases. Germline V lookup: CDR1 SGHAT, CDR2 FQNNGV. There are 15 residues in the CDR3. The CDR3 protein is CASSTVQGSYNEQFF. For the CDR3, the DNA is TGTGCCAGCAGCACAGTCCAGGGGTCCTACAATGAGCAGTTCTTC.

The V call is TRBV19, the J call TRBJ2-5; 8 positions agree with TRBD2. CDR1 and CDR2 (germline): LNHDA, SQIVND (reference sequence). This CDR3 spans 15 amino acids. The V segment lost 2 bases and the J segment 3 bases; nucleotides outside the gene matches: 5. This chain's CDR3 is CASSIYSGAKETQYF. CDR3 nucleotides: TGTGCCAGTAGTATATATAGCGGGGCCAAAGAGACCCAGTACTTC.

In DNA form, the CDR3 reads TGCAGTGCTAGTCGAGCGGGAGGGGACGTCAATGAGCAGTTCTTC. Its protein product is CSASRAGGDVNEQFF. The rearrangement uses TRBV20-1 and TRBJ2-1, with 10 positions matching TRBD2. This CDR3 contains 15 residues. Germline assignment: CDR1 DFQATT and CDR2 SNEGSKA (reference sequence). V lost 3 bases and J lost 6; bases outside the gene matches: 8.

V is TRBV16 and J is TRBJ2-7, with 10 bases matching TRBD2. CDR3 length equals 16 residues. Germline CDR1 reads KGHSY; CDR2 reads FQNENV. The trim removed 1 base at V and 1 base at J, leaving 4 bases unmatched. The CDR3 loop is CASSQWTSGMSYEQYF. In DNA form, the CDR3 reads TGTGCCAGCAGCCAATGGACTAGCGGAATGTCCTACGAGCAGTACTTC.

The chain links TRBV27 to TRBJ2-7; TRBD2 matches 8 bases. Per germline, CDR1 MNHEY and CDR2 SMNVEV (reference sequence). Germline trimming cut 5 bases from V and 4 bases from J; bases unmatched to any gene: 10. The CDR3 runs to 15 residues. The CDR3 coding sequence is TGTGCCAGCAGTCCGTCTGCGGGAGGATTATACGAGCAGTACTTC. Protein: CASSPSAGGLYEQYF.

This clone was observed a handful of times. The J gene is TRBJ1-3, the V gene TRBV28; perhaps TRBD1 as D (5 bases). With 7 bases removed from V and 0 bases from J, the gap between germline ends came to 16 bases. This CDR3 has 16 residues. Per the germline V gene, CDR1 is MDHEN and CDR2 is SYDVKM. This CDR3 reads CASILSTAISGNTIYF. Here the CDR3 DNA reads TGTGCCAGCATCCTATCGACAGCCATCTCTGGAAACACCATATATTTT. Full variable domain (outside the CDR3, taken from reference TRBV28 and TRBJ1-3): DVKVTQSSRYLVKRTGEKVFLECVQDMDHENMFWYRQDPGLGLRLIYFSYDVKMKEKGDIPEGYSVSREKKERFSLILESASTNQTSMYLCASILSTAISGNTIYFGEGSWLTVV.

The J gene is TRBJ2-3, the V gene TRBV19, with TRBD2 matching over 8 bases. This CDR3 spans 14 amino acids. Losses at the gene ends were 3 bases for V and 8 bases for J; bases not matched to a gene: 7. CDR1 is LNHDA and CDR2 is SQIVND in the germline V gene (reference sequence). In nucleotides, the CDR3 is TGTGCCAGTAGTATCAGCGGGAGTGTAGCTACGCAGTATTTT. Residues: CASSISGSVATQYF.

This chain uses TRBV13 with TRBJ2-7; 8 nucleotides align to TRBD2. With V trimmed by 5 bases and J by 6 bases, 9 bases remained unmatched. Germline V gene data show CDR1 as PRHDT and CDR2 as FYEKMQ (reference sequence). There are 14 residues in the CDR3. The CDR3 sequence: CASSLGGLAGEQYF. The DNA for the CDR3 is TGTGCCAGCAGCCTCGGGGGGCTAGCGGGCGAGCAGTACTTC. Variable domain in full (rest from reference TRBV13 and TRBJ2-7): AAGVIQSPRHLIKEKRETATLKCYPIPRHDTVYWYQQGPGQDPQFLISFYEKMQSDKGSIPDRFSAQQFSDYHSELNMSSLELGDSALYFCASSLGGLAGEQYFGPGTRLTVT.

The gene calls are TRBV18 and TRBJ1-2; D might be TRBD1 (5 bases). Per germline, CDR1 KGHSH and CDR2 LQKENI. V lost 6 bases and J 6 bases, leaving 20 bases between the germline ends. CDR3 length equals 15 residues. CDR3 nucleotides: TGTGCCAGCTCGCCGAGTGGGGGGGATCCCCATGGCTACACCTTC. It translates to CASSPSGGDPHGYTF.

The chain employs TRBV18 and TRBJ2-5; 7 nucleotides line up with TRBD1. Germline V CDR1 and CDR2: KGHSH, LQKENI. The CDR3 is 13 residues long. The J segment lost 2 bases and the V segment lost 6 bases, leaving 3 bases of the junction unmatched. For the CDR3, the DNA is TGTGCCAGCTCGGGGACAGCTCAAGAGACCCAGTACTTC. It specifies CASSGTAQETQYF.

This CDR3 is CASSLGLAGVDEQYF. The CDR3 coding sequence is TGTGCCAGCAGCCTGGGACTAGCGGGAGTTGACGAGCAGTACTTC. The V gene is TRBV7-2, the J gene TRBJ2-7, with TRBD2 identical over 14 bases. The CDR3 sequence is 15 residues long. Losses at the gene ends were 5 bases for V and 5 bases for J; bases not matched to a gene: 5. Per the germline V gene, CDR1 is SGHTA and CDR2 is FQGNSA.

V is TRBV27 and J is TRBJ1-6; D remains ambiguous. This CDR3 has 13 amino acids. With 7 bases removed from V and 8 bases from J, the gap between germline ends came to 12 bases. The V gene's germline CDR1 is MNHEY and CDR2 SMNVEV (reference sequence). The CDR3, as DNA: TGTGCCAGCAAAAACACGGGGTATTCACCCCTCCACTTT. Protein: CASKNTGYSPLHF.

The V and J genes are TRBV18 and TRBJ2-3; 7 bases match TRBD1. The trim removed 2 bases at V and 1 base at J, leaving 3 bases unmatched. The CDR3 is 15 amino acids. Germline CDR1 KGHSH, CDR2 LQKENI. Here the CDR3 reads CASSPDRAGTDTQYF. CDR3 nucleotide sequence: TGTGCCAGCTCACCAGACAGGGCTGGCACAGATACGCAGTATTTT.

The V gene is TRBV7-6, the J gene TRBJ2-7, with TRBD2 as a possible D gene (6 bases). V lost 5 bases to trimming and J lost 6 bases, with 14 bases between them. Germline V gene data show CDR1 as SGHVS and CDR2 as FNYEAQ. The CDR3 sequence is 13 residues long. CDR3 residues: CASSTGGAGEQYF. CDR3 nucleotides: TGTGCCAGCAGCACCGGAGGGGCGGGCGAGCAGTACTTC.

The chain has TRBV2 and TRBJ1-4; no clear D gene. V lost 9 bases and J 11 bases, leaving 19 bases between the germline ends. The CDR3 extends over 13 amino acids. Per germline, CDR1 SNHLY and CDR2 FYNNEI. The CDR3 DNA sequence: TGTGCCAGTCGACTAGGGCCGACCGTGAAACTGTTTTTT. This translates into CASRLGPTVKLFF.

For this clone: Compared with germline, one end of the junction differs, possibly owing to a read error. Written as DNA, the CDR3 is TGTGCTAGCAGCTTAGATTCGGCTAGCGGTAAGCAGTTCTTC. Translating gives CASSLDSASGKQFF. The chain couples TRBV7-7 to TRBJ2-1; 7 bases agree with TRBD2. Germline assignment: CDR1 SSHAT and CDR2 FNYEAQ (reference sequence). The CDR3 spans 14 residues.

The chain has TRBV2 and TRBJ2-5; no firm D call. Trimming took 3 bases from V and 2 from J, leaving 13 bases between them. From germline, CDR1 is SNHLY and CDR2 FYNNEI. The CDR3 has 15 amino acids. The CDR3 sequence is CASSDLGVGQETQYF. CDR3 coding DNA: TGTGCCAGCAGTGATTTAGGAGTCGGGCAAGAGACCCAGTACTTC.

In nucleotides, the CDR3 is TGTGCCAGCAGCACCCAAAACCGGGACAGGGCGGGGCAGTTCTTC. Its protein is CASSTQNRDRAGQFF. The chain couples TRBV9 to TRBJ2-1; 9 bases fit TRBD1. Germline CDR1 SGDLS, CDR2 YYNGEE. This CDR3 is 15 amino acids long. Trimming at V came to 4 bases and at J to 12 bases, leaving 14 bases not matched to a gene. The full variable domain, with the rest looked up from reference TRBV9 and TRBJ2-1, is DSGVTQTPKHLITATGQRVTLRCSPRSGDLSVYWYQQSLDQGLQFLIQYYNGEERAKGNILERFSAQQFPDLHSELNLSSLELGDSALYFCASSTQNRDRAGQFFGPGTRLTVL.

V and J are TRBV5-1 and TRBJ2-1; 16 bases are a match to TRBD2. The CDR3 extends over 19 amino acids. After removal of 4 bases from V and 0 bases from J, the junction contained 7 bases not matched to a gene. Per the germline V gene, CDR1 is SGHRS and CDR2 is YFSETQ. This CDR3 reads CASSGGLAGGDSSYNEQFF. CDR3 DNA: TGCGCCAGCAGCGGGGGACTAGCGGGAGGGGATAGCTCCTACAATGAGCAGTTCTTC.